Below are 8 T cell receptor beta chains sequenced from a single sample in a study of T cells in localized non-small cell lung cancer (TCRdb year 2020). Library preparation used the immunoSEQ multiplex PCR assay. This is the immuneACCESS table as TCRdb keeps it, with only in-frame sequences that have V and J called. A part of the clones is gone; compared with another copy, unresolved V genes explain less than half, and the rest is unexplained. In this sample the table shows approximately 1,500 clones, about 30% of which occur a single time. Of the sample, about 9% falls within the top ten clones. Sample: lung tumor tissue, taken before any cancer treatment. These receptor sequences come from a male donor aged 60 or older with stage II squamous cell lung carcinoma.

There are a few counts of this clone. CDR3 amino acids: CASSSSSEGPQETQYF. CDR3 coding DNA: TGCGCCAGCAGCTCCTCTAGTGAGGGGCCACAAGAGACCCAGTACTTC. The rearrangement joins TRBV5-1 to TRBJ2-5; D possibly uses TRBD1 or TRBD2 (5 bases each). The CDR3 has 16 amino acids. The V gene's germline CDR1 is SGHRS and CDR2 YFSETQ. Trimming took off 3 bases at V and 2 bases at J, with 17 bases between the two ends. Based on the CDR3 plus reference TRBV5-1 and TRBJ2-5, the full variable domain is KAGVTQTPRYLIKTRGQQVTLSCSPISGHRSVSWYQQTPGQGLQFLFEYFSETQRNKGNFPGRFSGRQFSNSRSEMNVSTLELGDSALYLCASSSSSEGPQETQYFGPGTRLLVL.

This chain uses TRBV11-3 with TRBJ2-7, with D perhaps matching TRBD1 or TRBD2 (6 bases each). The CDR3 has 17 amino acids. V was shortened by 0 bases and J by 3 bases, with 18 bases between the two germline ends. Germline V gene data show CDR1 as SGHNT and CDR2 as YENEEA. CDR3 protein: CASSLDVGIRGGYEQYF. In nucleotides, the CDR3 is TGTGCCAGCAGCTTAGATGTCGGGATCAGGGGAGGCTACGAGCAGTACTTC.

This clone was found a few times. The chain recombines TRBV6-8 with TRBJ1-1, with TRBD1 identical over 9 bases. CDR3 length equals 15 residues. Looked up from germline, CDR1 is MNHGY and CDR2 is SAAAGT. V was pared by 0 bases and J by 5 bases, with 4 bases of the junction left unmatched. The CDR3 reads CASSYSGQGRTEAFF. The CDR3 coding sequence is TGTGCCAGCAGTTACTCGGGACAGGGTAGGACTGAAGCTTTCTTT.

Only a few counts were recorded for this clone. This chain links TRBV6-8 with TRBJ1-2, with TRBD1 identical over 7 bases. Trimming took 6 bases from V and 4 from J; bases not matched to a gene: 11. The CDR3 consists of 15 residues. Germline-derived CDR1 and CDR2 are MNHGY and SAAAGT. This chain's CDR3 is CASSLQGGSPYGYTF. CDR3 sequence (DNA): TGTGCCAGCAGCCTGCAGGGGGGAAGTCCCTATGGCTACACCTTC.

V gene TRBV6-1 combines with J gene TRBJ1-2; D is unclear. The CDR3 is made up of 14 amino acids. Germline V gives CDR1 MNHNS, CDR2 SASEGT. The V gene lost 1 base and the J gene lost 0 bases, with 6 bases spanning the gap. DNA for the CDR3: TGTGCCAGCAGTGAAGGACACACTAACTATGGCTACACCTTC. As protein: CASSEGHTNYGYTF.

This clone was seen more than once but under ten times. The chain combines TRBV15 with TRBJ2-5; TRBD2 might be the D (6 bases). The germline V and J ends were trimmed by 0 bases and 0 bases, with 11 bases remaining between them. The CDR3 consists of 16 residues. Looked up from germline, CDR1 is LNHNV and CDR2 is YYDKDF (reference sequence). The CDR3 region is CATSRDLGGYQETQYF. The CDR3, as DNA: TGTGCCACCAGCAGAGATCTCGGGGGATACCAAGAGACCCAGTACTTC. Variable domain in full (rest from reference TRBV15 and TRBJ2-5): DAMVIQNPRYQVTQFGKPVTLSCSQTLNHNVMYWYQQKSSQAPKLLFHYYDKDFNNEADTPDNFQSRRPNTSFCFLDIRSPGLGDTAMYLCATSRDLGGYQETQYFGPGTRLLVL.

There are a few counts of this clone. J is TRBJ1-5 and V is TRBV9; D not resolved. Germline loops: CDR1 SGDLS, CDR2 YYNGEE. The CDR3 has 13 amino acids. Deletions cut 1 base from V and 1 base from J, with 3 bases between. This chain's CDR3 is CASSVKSNQPQHF. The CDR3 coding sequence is TGTGCCAGCAGCGTAAAGAGCAATCAGCCCCAGCATTTT.

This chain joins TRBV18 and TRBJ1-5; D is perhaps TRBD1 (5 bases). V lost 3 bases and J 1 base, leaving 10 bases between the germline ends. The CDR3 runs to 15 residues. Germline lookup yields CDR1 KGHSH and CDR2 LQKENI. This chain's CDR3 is CASSPRAASNQPQHF. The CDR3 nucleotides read TGTGCCAGCTCACCCAGGGCCGCGAGCAATCAGCCCCAGCATTTT. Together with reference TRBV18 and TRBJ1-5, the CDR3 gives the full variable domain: NAGVMQNPRHLVRRRGQEARLRCSPMKGHSHVYWYRQLPEEGLKFMVYLQKENIIDESGMPKERFSAEFPKEGPSILRIQQVVRGDSAAYFCASSPRAASNQPQHFGDGTRLSIL.